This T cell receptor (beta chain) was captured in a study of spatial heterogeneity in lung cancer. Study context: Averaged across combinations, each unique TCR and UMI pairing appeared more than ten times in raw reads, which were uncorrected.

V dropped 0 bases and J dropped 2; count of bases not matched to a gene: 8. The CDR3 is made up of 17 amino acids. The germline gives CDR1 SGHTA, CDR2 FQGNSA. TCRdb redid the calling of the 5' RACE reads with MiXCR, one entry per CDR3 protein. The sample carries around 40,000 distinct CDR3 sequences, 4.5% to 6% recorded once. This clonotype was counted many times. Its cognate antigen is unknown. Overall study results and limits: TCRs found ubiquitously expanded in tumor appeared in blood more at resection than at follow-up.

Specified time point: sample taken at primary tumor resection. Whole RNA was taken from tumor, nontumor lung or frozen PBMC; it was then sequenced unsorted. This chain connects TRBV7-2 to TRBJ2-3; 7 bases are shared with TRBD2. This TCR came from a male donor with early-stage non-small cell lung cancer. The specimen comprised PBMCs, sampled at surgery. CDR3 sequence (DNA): TGTGCCAGCAGCTTAGCGGGCAAGCGGGATCACACAGATACGCAGTATTTT. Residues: CASSLAGKRDHTDTQYF.